The source of this TCR beta chain is a study of T cells in tuberculosis. At study entry, adolescents had tuberculin skin tests and IGRA screening. The table came from immunoSEQ multiplex PCR; TCRdb's copy has only in-frame clones and leaves some out. The sample shows around 22,000 clones, roughly 96% of them seen only once. Comments on this clone: The antigen remains undetermined.

Study outcomes and limitations: A GMM-specific repertoire classifier reached 80% to 90% accuracy, AUROC 0.7 to 0.9. Smaller distances to GMM-specific TCRs suggested their expansion in active tuberculosis. Active tuberculosis patients had shorter CDR3-alpha; the beta difference was nonsignificant.

Trimming stripped 1 base from V and 0 bases from J, with 9 bases between. This CDR3 is 15 amino acids long. Germline CDR1 and CDR2: MGHRA and YSYEKL. What was sequenced was PBMCs. The sequence derives from a donor between 5 and 29 years old with latent tuberculosis or without tuberculosis infection. This chain joins TRBV4-1 and TRBJ1-1; D is uncertain. The DNA for the CDR3 is TGCGCCAGCAGCCAAGGCCCAGGTTTGAACACTGAAGCTTTCTTT. Its protein product is CASSQGPGLNTEAFF.